The 8 T cell receptor beta chains presented below share a single source sample, sequenced in a study of blood T cell repertoires in COVID-19. Method: immunoSEQ multiplex PCR; TCRdb's copy keeps in-frame clones and lacks some. The repertoire includes fewer than 250,000 clones, around 83% of them detected once, and just under 7.5% sits in the top ten. Sequenced: peripheral blood. Every receptor here comes from a woman aged 50 to 60 with acute or convalescent COVID-19.

The rearrangement links TRBV21-1 to TRBJ2-3; TRBD2, as called in the table, went unchecked against the DNA. TRBV21-1 counts as a pseudogene. The CDR3 totals 13 residues. The CDR3 DNA sequence: TGTGCCAGAGCGGGGGGGCCTACAGATACGCAGTATTTT. It translates to CARAGGPTDTQYF.

This chain connects TRBV27 to TRBJ2-7; 8 bases fit TRBD1. CDR1 is MNHEY, CDR2 SMNVEV, per germline (reference sequence). The CDR3 is 14 residues long. The V and J ends lost 6 bases and 3 bases, in that order; junction bases with no gene match: 7. The CDR3 DNA is TGTGCCAGCAGATTGGACAGGGTAGGCTACGAGCAGTACTTC. This translates into CASRLDRVGYEQYF.

The rearrangement uses TRBV4-3 and TRBJ2-7; D perhaps matches TRBD2 (6 bases). V was pared by 3 bases and J by 2 bases, with 14 bases between. The CDR3 consists of 15 residues. Germline-derived CDR1 and CDR2 are LGHNA and YSLEER. The CDR3 loop reads CASSQGIGEAYEQYF. In DNA, the CDR3 is TGCGCCAGCAGCCAGGGGATTGGGGAGGCCTACGAGCAGTACTTC.

The J gene is TRBJ2-7, the V gene TRBV7-2; 10 bases map to TRBD2. The CDR3 length is 15 residues. The germline V gene has CDR1 SGHTA and CDR2 FQGNSA. The ends lost 6 bases at V and 2 bases at J; junction bases unmatched: 7. CDR3 protein: CASRKGLADAYEQYF. The DNA for the CDR3 is TGTGCCAGCAGGAAAGGACTAGCGGATGCCTACGAGCAGTACTTC.

The genes are TRBV19 and TRBJ2-5; 9 positions match TRBD1. V shed 5 bases, J shed 2 bases, and the junction held 18 bases outside the gene matches. The germline V gene encodes CDR1 LNHDA and CDR2 SQIVND (reference sequence). The CDR3 totals 19 residues. CDR3 sequence (DNA): TGTGCCAGTAGTCCCCTTCGAGGGACAGGGAGGAGGAAGCAAGAGACCCAGTACTTC. This encodes CASSPLRGTGRRKQETQYF.

V usage is TRBV28 and J usage is TRBJ1-1, with 12 bases identical to TRBD1. V shed 4 bases and J 4 bases; nucleotides not matched to a gene: 4. CDR1 MDHEN and CDR2 SYDVKM come from the germline V gene. The CDR3 is 15 amino acids. CDR3 amino acids: CASSSGQGAFTEAFF. As DNA, the CDR3 is TGTGCCAGCAGTTCGGGACAGGGGGCGTTCACTGAAGCTTTCTTT.

This chain connects TRBV6-5 to TRBJ1-3; unclear D gene. Per germline, CDR1 MNHEY and CDR2 SVGAGI. The CDR3 totals 13 residues. V lost 11 bases, J lost 3 bases, and 14 bases lay in between. CDR3 coding DNA: TGTGCCGCTACCAGTCCTAGTGGAAACACCATATATTTT. This codes for CAATSPSGNTIYF.

This clone was observed once. The rearrangement joins TRBV24-1 to TRBJ2-7; a possible D gene is TRBD1 (5 bases). V lost 4 bases, J lost 7 bases, and 13 bases lay in between. The CDR3 sequence is 13 residues long. Germline V gives CDR1 KGHDR, CDR2 SFDVKD. CDR3 sequence reads: CATSDTTVKEQYF. CDR3 DNA sequence: TGTGCCACCAGTGACACGACAGTTAAAGAGCAGTACTTC.